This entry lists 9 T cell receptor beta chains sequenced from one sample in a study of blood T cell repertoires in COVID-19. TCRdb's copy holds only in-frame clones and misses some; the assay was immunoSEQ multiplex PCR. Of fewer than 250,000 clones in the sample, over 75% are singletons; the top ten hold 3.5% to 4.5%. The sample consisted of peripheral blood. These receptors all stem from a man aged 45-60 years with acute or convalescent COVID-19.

This chain's CDR3 is CASSQVWTSGVDTQYF. As DNA, the CDR3 is TGCGCCAGCAGCCAAGTGTGGACTAGCGGGGTAGATACGCAGTATTTT. The genes are TRBV4-1 and TRBJ2-3; 12 bases map to TRBD2. Germline assignment: CDR1 MGHRA and CDR2 YSYEKL. This CDR3 comprises 16 residues. V lost 1 base and J lost 5; bases outside the gene matches: 4.

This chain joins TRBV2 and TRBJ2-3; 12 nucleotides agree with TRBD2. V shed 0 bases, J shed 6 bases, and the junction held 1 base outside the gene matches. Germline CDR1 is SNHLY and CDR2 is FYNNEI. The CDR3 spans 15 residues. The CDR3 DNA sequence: TGTGCCAGCAGTGAAGCCGGGACTAGCGGGGATACGCAGTATTTT. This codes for CASSEAGTSGDTQYF.

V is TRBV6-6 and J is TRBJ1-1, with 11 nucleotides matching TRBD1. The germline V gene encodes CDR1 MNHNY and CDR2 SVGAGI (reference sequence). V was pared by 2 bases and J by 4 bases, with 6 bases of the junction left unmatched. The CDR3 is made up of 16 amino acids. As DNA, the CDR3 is TGTGCCAGCAGTTACCCTGGACAGGGGGCAGGCACTGAAGCTTTCTTT. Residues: CASSYPGQGAGTEAFF.

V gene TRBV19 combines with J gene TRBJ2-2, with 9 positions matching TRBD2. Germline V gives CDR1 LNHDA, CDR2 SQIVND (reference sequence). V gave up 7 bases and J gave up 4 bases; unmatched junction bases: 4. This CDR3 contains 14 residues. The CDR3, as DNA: TGTGCCAGTATGCGGGAGGGGGGCACCGGGGAGCTGTTTTTT. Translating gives CASMREGGTGELFF.

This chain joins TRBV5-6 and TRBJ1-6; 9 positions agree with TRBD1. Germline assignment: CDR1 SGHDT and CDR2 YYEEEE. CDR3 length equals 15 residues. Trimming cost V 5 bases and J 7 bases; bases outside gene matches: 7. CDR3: CASRFRGTGNSPLHF. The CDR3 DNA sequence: TGTGCCAGCAGATTTCGGGGGACAGGGAATTCACCCCTCCACTTT. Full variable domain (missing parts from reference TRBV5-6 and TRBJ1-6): DAGVTQSPTHLIKTRGQQVTLRCSPKSGHDTVSWYQQALGQGPQFIFQYYEEEERQRGNFPDRFSGHQFPNYSSELNVNALLLGDSALYLCASRFRGTGNSPLHFGNGTRLTVT.

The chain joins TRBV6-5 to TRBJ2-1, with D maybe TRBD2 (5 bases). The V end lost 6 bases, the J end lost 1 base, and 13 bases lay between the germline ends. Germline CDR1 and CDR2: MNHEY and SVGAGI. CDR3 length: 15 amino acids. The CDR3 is CASRPLRGSYNEQFF. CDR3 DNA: TGTGCCAGCAGGCCCCTGAGAGGGTCCTACAATGAGCAGTTCTTC.

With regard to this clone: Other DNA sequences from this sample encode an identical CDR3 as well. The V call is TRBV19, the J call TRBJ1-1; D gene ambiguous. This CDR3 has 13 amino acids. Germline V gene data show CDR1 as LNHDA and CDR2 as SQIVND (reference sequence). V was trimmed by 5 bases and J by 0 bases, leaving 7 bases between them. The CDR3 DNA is TGTGCCAGTAGTGCGCAGGTGAACACTGAAGCTTTCTTT. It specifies CASSAQVNTEAFF.

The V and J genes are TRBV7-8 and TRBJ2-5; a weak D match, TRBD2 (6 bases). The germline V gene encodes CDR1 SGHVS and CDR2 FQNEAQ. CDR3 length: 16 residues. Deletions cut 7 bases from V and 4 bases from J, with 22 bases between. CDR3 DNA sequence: TGTGCCAGCACCTCACTCGGGAGTCGGTTAGGAGAGACCCAGTACTTC. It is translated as CASTSLGSRLGETQYF.

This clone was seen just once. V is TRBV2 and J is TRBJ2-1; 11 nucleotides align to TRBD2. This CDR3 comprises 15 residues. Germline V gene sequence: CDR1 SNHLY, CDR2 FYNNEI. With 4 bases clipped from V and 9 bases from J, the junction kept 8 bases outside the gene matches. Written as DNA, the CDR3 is TGTGCCAGCAGTGTTTTAGCGGGGGGGCCTAGTGAGCAGTTCTTC. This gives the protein CASSVLAGGPSEQFF.